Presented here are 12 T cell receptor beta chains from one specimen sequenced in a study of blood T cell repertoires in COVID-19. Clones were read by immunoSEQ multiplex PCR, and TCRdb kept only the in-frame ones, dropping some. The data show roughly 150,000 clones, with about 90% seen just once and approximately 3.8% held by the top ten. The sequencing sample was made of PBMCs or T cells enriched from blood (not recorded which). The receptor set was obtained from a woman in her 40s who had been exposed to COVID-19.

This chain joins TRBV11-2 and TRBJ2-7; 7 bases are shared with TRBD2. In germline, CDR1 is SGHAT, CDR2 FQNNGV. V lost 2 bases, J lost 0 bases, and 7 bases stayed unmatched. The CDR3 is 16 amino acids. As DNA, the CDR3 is TGTGCCAGCAGCTTAATCTATACGGGAGGCTCCTACGAGCAGTACTTC. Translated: CASSLIYTGGSYEQYF.

The CDR3, as DNA: TGTGCCAGCAAGAGACAGGGTAAGGGTCAGCCCCAGCATTTT. It translates to CASKRQGKGQPQHF. This chain links TRBV6-5 with TRBJ1-5; 7 nucleotides line up with TRBD1. CDR3 length: 14 residues. J gave up 6 bases and V 7 bases, and 9 bases lay outside the gene matches. Germline lookup yields CDR1 MNHEY and CDR2 SVGAGI.

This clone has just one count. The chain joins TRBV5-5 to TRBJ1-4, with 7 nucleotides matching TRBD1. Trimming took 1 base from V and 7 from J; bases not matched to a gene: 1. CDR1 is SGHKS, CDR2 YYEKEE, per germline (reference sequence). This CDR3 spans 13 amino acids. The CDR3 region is CASSLPGGEKLFF. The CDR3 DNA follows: TGTGCCAGCAGCTTGCCAGGGGGTGAAAAACTGTTTTTT.

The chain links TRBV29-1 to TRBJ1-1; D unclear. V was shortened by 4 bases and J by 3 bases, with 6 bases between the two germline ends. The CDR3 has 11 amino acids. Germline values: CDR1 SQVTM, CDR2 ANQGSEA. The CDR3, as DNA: TGCAGCGTTGGGCGGTACACTGAAGCTTTCTTT. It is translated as CSVGRYTEAFF.

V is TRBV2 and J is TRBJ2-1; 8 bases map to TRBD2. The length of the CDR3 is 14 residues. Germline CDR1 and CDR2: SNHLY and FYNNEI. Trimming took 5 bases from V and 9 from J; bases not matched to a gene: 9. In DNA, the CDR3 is TGTGCCAGCAGTACCAGCGGGAGAGTTAGTGAGCAGTTCTTC. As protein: CASSTSGRVSEQFF. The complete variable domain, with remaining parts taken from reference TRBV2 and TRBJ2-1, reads EPEVTQTPSHQVTQMGQEVILRCVPISNHLYFYWYRQILGQKVEFLVSFYNNEISEKSEIFDDQFSVERPDGSNFTLKIRSTKLEDSAMYFCASSTSGRVSEQFFGPGTRLTVL.

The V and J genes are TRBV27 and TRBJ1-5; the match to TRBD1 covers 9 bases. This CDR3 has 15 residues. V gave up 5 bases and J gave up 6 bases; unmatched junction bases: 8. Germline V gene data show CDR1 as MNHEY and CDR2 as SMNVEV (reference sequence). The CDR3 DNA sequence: TGTGCCAGCAGTGCAGACAGGGGGTTCGGTCAGCCCCAGCATTTT. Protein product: CASSADRGFGQPQHF.

The CDR3 protein is CASSLRGASTDTQYF. CDR3 coding DNA: TGCGCCAGCAGCTTACGGGGGGCTAGCACAGATACGCAGTATTTT. The genes are TRBV5-1 and TRBJ2-3, with D possibly TRBD2 on 7 matching bases. Trimming removed 2 bases at V and 0 bases at J, with 10 bases between. The germline CDR1 and CDR2 sequences are SGHRS and YFSETQ. The CDR3 runs 15 residues.

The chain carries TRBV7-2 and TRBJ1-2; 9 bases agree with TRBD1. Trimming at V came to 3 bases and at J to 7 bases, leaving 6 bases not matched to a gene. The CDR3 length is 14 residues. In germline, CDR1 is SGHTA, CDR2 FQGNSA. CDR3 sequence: CASSLGQGFIGYTF. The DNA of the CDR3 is TGTGCCAGCAGCTTGGGACAGGGATTCATTGGCTACACCTTC.

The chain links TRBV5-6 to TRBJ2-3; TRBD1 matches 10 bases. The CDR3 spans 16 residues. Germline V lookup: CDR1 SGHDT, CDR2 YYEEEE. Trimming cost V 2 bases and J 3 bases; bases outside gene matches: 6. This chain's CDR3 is CASSLRQGARTDTQYF. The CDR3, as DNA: TGTGCCAGCAGCTTACGACAGGGGGCGCGGACAGATACGCAGTATTTT.

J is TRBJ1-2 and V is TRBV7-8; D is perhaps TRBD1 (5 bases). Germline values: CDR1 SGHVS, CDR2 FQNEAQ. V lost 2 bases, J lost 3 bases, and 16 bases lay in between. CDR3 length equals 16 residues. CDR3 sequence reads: CASSLSNRDFHYGYTF. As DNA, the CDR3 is TGTGCCAGCAGCTTAAGTAACCGGGACTTCCACTATGGCTACACCTTC.

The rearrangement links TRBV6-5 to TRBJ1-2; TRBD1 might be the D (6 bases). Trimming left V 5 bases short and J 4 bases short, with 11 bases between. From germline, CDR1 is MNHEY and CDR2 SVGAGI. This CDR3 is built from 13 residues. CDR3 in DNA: TGTGCCAGCAGTACCACAGGGACCTATGGCTACACCTTC. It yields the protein CASSTTGTYGYTF.

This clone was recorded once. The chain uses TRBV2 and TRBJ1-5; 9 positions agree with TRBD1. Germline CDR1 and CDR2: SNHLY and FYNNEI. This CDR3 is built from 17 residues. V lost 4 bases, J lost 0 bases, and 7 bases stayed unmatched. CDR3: CASSGRDRVYSNQPQHF. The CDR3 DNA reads TGTGCCAGCAGTGGCCGGGACAGGGTTTATAGCAATCAGCCCCAGCATTTT.